Below, 22 T cell receptor beta chains from the same sample are listed, as sequenced in a study of vaccination effects on CD4 cells after COVID-19. The antigens for these receptors are not known. Cultured cells yielded isolated CD4+ T cells after around 9 days. Participants got two doses of BNT162b2 or mRNA-1273 vaccine. The protocol was immunoSEQ multiplex PCR, while the TCRdb copy is restricted to in-frame clones and leaves out a portion. The table has more than 60,000 clones, about 67% seen once. The sequenced sample was CD4+ T cells from PBMCs cultured without peptide, obtained after COVID-19 vaccination. The origin of the receptors is a human donor who received a COVID-19 vaccine.

The CDR3 DNA follows: TGTGCCAGCAGTTACACAGTGGAATCGGGCTACACCTTC. This codes for CASSYTVESGYTF. The chain employs TRBV28 and TRBJ1-2; no firm D call. Germline V gene lookup returns CDR1 MDHEN and CDR2 SYDVKM. V lost 4 bases, J lost 8 bases, and 14 bases lay in between. The CDR3 extends over 13 amino acids.

The gene calls are TRBV5-1 and TRBJ2-5; possible D gene TRBD1, 6 bases. The CDR3 length is 13 residues. Per germline, CDR1 SGHRS and CDR2 YFSETQ. The V end lost 5 bases, the J end lost 2 bases, and 10 bases lay between the germline ends. CDR3 residues: CASRTGGQETQYF. DNA for the CDR3: TGCGCCAGCAGGACAGGCGGACAAGAGACCCAGTACTTC.

The CDR3 DNA reads as TGTGCCAGCAGTTACTCTTGGGGGGCGGCGGAGACCCAGTACTTC. This sequence encodes CASSYSWGAAETQYF. The chain recombines TRBV6-5 with TRBJ2-5; D could derive from TRBD1 or TRBD2 (6 bases each). The CDR3 loop spans 15 amino acids. V dropped 0 bases and J dropped 5 bases, with 13 bases sitting between them. Germline CDR1 and CDR2: MNHEY and SVGAGI.

The CDR3 loop reads CASSYYVLGETQYF. The CDR3 nucleotides read TGTGCCAGCAGCTATTACGTGCTGGGAGAGACCCAGTACTTC. The chain employs TRBV11-2 and TRBJ2-5; D gene unclear. This CDR3 has 14 amino acids. The ends were cut back, 4 bases at V and 4 bases at J, with 13 bases in the middle. CDR1 SGHAT and CDR2 FQNNGV come from the germline V gene.

V and J are TRBV5-6 and TRBJ2-5; TRBD1 aligns across 12 bases. The CDR3 has 14 residues. Trimming took 6 bases from V and 5 from J; bases not matched to a gene: 5. The V gene's germline CDR1 is SGHDT and CDR2 YYEEEE. CDR3: CASTGTGGVETQYF. As DNA, the CDR3 is TGTGCCAGCACAGGGACAGGGGGCGTTGAGACCCAGTACTTC.

This chain links TRBV5-1 with TRBJ2-3; D possibly corresponds to TRBD2 (6 bases). This CDR3 region has 14 residues. Trimming took 8 bases from V and 0 from J, leaving 13 bases between them. Germline V gene lookup returns CDR1 SGHRS and CDR2 YFSETQ. CDR3 residues: CASQSGTSTDTQYF. The CDR3 nucleotides read TGCGCCAGTCAGTCAGGGACTAGCACAGATACGCAGTATTTT.

The chain couples TRBV5-1 to TRBJ1-5; weak D call: TRBD1 (5 bases). This CDR3 has 13 amino acids. CDR1 and CDR2 (germline): SGHRS, YFSETQ. Trimming cost V 3 bases and J 6 bases, with 10 bases left between them. The CDR3 region is CASSSGKGQPQHF. In nucleotides, the CDR3 is TGCGCCAGCAGCTCAGGGAAGGGTCAGCCCCAGCATTTT. Drawing the rest from reference TRBV5-1 and TRBJ1-5, the complete variable domain is KAGVTQTPRYLIKTRGQQVTLSCSPISGHRSVSWYQQTPGQGLQFLFEYFSETQRNKGNFPGRFSGRQFSNSRSEMNVSTLELGDSALYLCASSSGKGQPQHFGDGTRLSIL.

V is TRBV7-6 and J is TRBJ1-5; possibly TRBD1 for D (5 bases). V dropped 5 bases and J dropped 6 bases, with 17 bases sitting between them. This CDR3 is 15 amino acids long. Germline V gene data show CDR1 as SGHVS and CDR2 as FNYEAQ. The DNA of the CDR3 is TGTGCCAGCAGCGTAGGGACGGGAGGGAGTCAGCCCCAGCATTTT. This translates into CASSVGTGGSQPQHF.

A few counts support this clone. The chain uses TRBV5-5 and TRBJ1-2; 7 nucleotides match TRBD1. V trimming: 4 bases; J trimming: 7 bases; junction bases outside the gene matches: 10. The CDR3 totals 14 residues. Germline V gene data show CDR1 as SGHKS and CDR2 as YYEKEE (reference sequence). DNA for the CDR3: TGTGCCAGCAGCCTTCAGGGGGTAGTCGGTGGCTACACCTTC. Its translation is CASSLQGVVGGYTF.

The gene calls are TRBV30 and TRBJ1-2; weak D call: TRBD1 (6 bases). Germline V gives CDR1 GTSNPN, CDR2 SVGIG (reference sequence). V was trimmed by 6 bases and J by 1 base, leaving 15 bases between them. The CDR3 contains 14 residues. The CDR3 loop reads CACPSRGNNYGYTF. CDR3 DNA sequence: TGTGCCTGCCCCTCGAGGGGGAATAACTATGGCTACACCTTC.

The rearrangement joins TRBV2 to TRBJ2-6; D possibly corresponds to TRBD1 (5 bases). Germline V CDR1 and CDR2: SNHLY, FYNNEI. CDR3 length: 15 amino acids. V lost 6 bases, J lost 1 base, and 10 bases lay in between. This chain's CDR3 is CASSEQVSGANVLTF. CDR3 DNA sequence: TGTGCCAGCAGCGAACAGGTATCTGGGGCCAACGTCCTGACTTTC.

The chain combines TRBV28 with TRBJ1-6; 11 bases line up with TRBD1. J gave up 12 bases and V 7 bases, and 2 bases lay outside the gene matches. The germline gives CDR1 MDHEN, CDR2 SYDVKM. The CDR3 sequence is 12 residues long. The CDR3 loop is CASKGQGGPLHF. CDR3 nucleotide sequence: TGTGCCAGCAAGGGACAGGGGGGACCCCTCCACTTT.

The chain has TRBV11-1 and TRBJ1-6; 7 bases fit TRBD1. J was trimmed by 7 bases and V by 5 bases; bases with no gene match: 8. CDR3 length equals 15 residues. Per the germline V gene, CDR1 is SGHAT and CDR2 is FQDESV (reference sequence). CDR3 protein: CASSPSGTENSPLHF. The DNA of the CDR3 is TGTGCCAGCAGCCCAAGCGGGACAGAGAATTCACCCCTCCACTTT.

The chain recombines TRBV3-1 (or the pseudogene TRBV3-2) with TRBJ1-6, with D hard to call. Germline-derived CDR1 and CDR2 are LGHDT and YNNKEL (reference sequence). V dropped 0 bases and J dropped 8 bases, with 14 bases sitting between them. The CDR3 has 16 amino acids. The CDR3 DNA reads TGTGCCAGCAGCCAAGATATCGGTGTGGTTTATTCACCCCTCCACTTT. Translating it yields CASSQDIGVVYSPLHF.

The chain joins TRBV5-1 to TRBJ1-4; TRBD1 matches at 9 bases. CDR1 is SGHRS and CDR2 is YFSETQ in the germline V gene. The V gene end was trimmed by 5 bases and the J gene end by 6 bases; junction bases not matched to a gene: 2. The CDR3 length is 13 residues. The chain's CDR3 is CASRTGGYEKLFF. CDR3 sequence (DNA): TGCGCCAGCAGGACAGGGGGATATGAAAAACTGTTTTTT.

The chain couples TRBV3-1 (or the pseudogene TRBV3-2) to TRBJ2-7, with 7 bases identical to TRBD1. There are 17 residues in the CDR3. Per the germline V gene, CDR1 is LGHDT and CDR2 is YNNKEL (reference sequence). V lost 1 base, J lost 0 bases, and 9 bases stayed unmatched. CDR3: CASSQGQDRARSYEQYV. CDR3 DNA sequence: TGTGCCAGCAGCCAAGGCCAAGACAGGGCCCGCTCCTACGAGCAGTACGTC.

The rearrangement links TRBV9 to TRBJ2-3, with 8 bases lining up with TRBD2. The V and J ends lost 4 bases and 2 bases, in that order; junction bases with no gene match: 9. In germline, CDR1 is SGDLS, CDR2 YYNGEE. This CDR3 has 16 residues. In DNA form, the CDR3 reads TGTGCCAGCAGCCCTCACGGGGGGGGCGACACAGATACGCAGTATTTT. Protein product: CASSPHGGGDTDTQYF.

V is TRBV27 and J is TRBJ1-2, with 7 bases matching TRBD1. This CDR3 is built from 16 residues. Germline assignment: CDR1 MNHEY and CDR2 SMNVEV (reference sequence). Unmatched junction bases numbered 10, after V lost 5 bases and J lost 1 base. CDR3 DNA: TGTGCCAGCAGTCCTCACTCGACAGGGATTAACTATGGCTACACCTTC. Protein: CASSPHSTGINYGYTF.

CDR3 region: CSVDNRAGGLLEETQYF. The CDR3 DNA follows: TGCAGCGTTGATAATAGGGCGGGGGGCCTCTTAGAAGAGACCCAGTACTTC. The V and J genes are TRBV29-1 and TRBJ2-5; 8 bases are a match to TRBD2. The ends lost 3 bases at V and 3 bases at J; junction bases unmatched: 15. CDR1 is SQVTM, CDR2 ANQGSEA, per germline. CDR3 length equals 17 residues. Looking up the rest from reference TRBV29-1 and TRBJ2-5 gives the full variable domain: SAVISQKPSRDICQRGTSLTIQCQVDSQVTMMFWYRQQPGQSLTLIATANQGSEATYESGFVIDKFPISRPNLTFSTLTVSNMSPEDSSIYLCSVDNRAGGLLEETQYFGPGTRLLVL.

The J gene is TRBJ2-3, the V gene TRBV29-1; D is perhaps TRBD1 (6 bases). Germline V gene data show CDR1 as SQVTM and CDR2 as ANQGSEA. CDR3 size: 12 residues. Trimming shortened V by 6 bases and J by 4 bases, and 11 bases separated the two germline ends. CDR3 residues: CSVRKGADTQYF. The CDR3 DNA is TGCAGCGTGAGGAAGGGGGCAGATACGCAGTATTTT.

The chain carries TRBV10-2 and TRBJ2-1, with D perhaps matching TRBD2 (5 bases). The CDR3 spans 14 residues. The germline CDR1 and CDR2 sequences are WSHSY and SAAADI. The V end was cut by 1 base, the J end by 7 bases, with 11 bases between. For the CDR3, the DNA is TGCGCCAGCAGTGAGTTCCCGGGAAGGAATGAGCAGTTCTTC. The encoded protein is CASSEFPGRNEQFF.

The J gene is TRBJ2-3, the V gene TRBV5-1; the match to TRBD2 covers 10 bases. V dropped 1 base and J dropped 6; count of bases not matched to a gene: 5. Germline V gene sequence: CDR1 SGHRS, CDR2 YFSETQ. The CDR3 is 15 residues long. The CDR3 nucleotides read TGCGCCAGCAGCTTGATTGCTAGCGGGGGTGATACGCAGTATTTT. This encodes CASSLIASGGDTQYF.